This TCR beta chain was recovered during a study of T cell repertoires in cytomegalovirus infection. Study in general: Evidence of both CMV infection and a matching HLA type came from public TCR beta signatures.

The V gene's germline CDR1 is DFQATT and CDR2 SNEGSKA (reference sequence). This CDR3 spans 11 amino acids. With 4 bases removed from V and 2 bases from J, the gap between germline ends came to 5 bases. Whole-study findings and limits: Summed frequency of shared TCR beta families picked out CMV carriers who also had the relevant HLA. CMV-specific TCR beta clonotypes restricted by HLA-C dominated the ex vivo response.

This clonotype has ten or more counts. Its specificity is unknown. One entry per CDR3 protein results from TCRdb running MiXCR on the reads. The sample includes under 250,000 distinct CDR3 sequences, about 7% of them seen just once. Sequenced input: PBMCs. This clonotype was sampled from a human donor in good health (CMV status not recorded). Some clones in this sample may be carry-over from other donors' samples. This sequence joins TRBV20-1 and TRBJ2-5; D unresolved. This CDR3 is CSAIPQETQYF. The CDR3 DNA follows: TGCAGTGCTATCCCACAAGAGACCCAGTACTTC.